This TCR beta chain comes out of a study of response to subunit inactivated influenza vaccine. Findings of the study overall: The authors suggested that every seasonal influenza vaccination recruits few new T cells.

TCRdb itself ran the RT-PCR reads through MiXCR, one entry per CDR3 protein. The repertoire consists of more than 450,000 distinct CDR3 sequences, with 11% occurring once and the leading ten covering roughly 9.6%. Note on this clonotype: The antigen is not known.

Germline V gene data show CDR1 as SGDLS and CDR2 as YYNGEE. The CDR3 is 14 residues long. V trimming: 2 bases; J trimming: 3 bases; junction bases outside the gene matches: 3. The same sample was also studied in work on T cells expressing NK-cell markers. Per that study: 5'RACE template switching with UMIs generated TCR beta cDNA. Seven HCMV-seropositive donors and one seronegative donor made up the eight sequenced donors. The contribution of dominant NKG2C+ clonotypes to CD8+ T cells in a handful of donors was roughly 1.0-7.5%.

The sample consisted of PBMCs from blood, taken on the day of vaccination. The chain joins TRBV9 to TRBJ2-7, with TRBD1 identical over 9 bases. The origin of this receptor is a man aged 45-65 years who received an inactivated influenza vaccine. The CDR3 sequence: CASSVGQGNYEQYF. The CDR3 bases are TGTGCCAGCAGCGTGGGACAGGGCAACTACGAGCAGTACTTC.